The table lists the clone carrying this TCR beta chain with a few counts. The data were taken from a study of response to subunit inactivated influenza vaccine. The J segment lost 2 bases and the V segment lost 6 bases, leaving 5 bases of the junction unmatched. The CDR3 is made up of 15 amino acids. TCRdb used MiXCR to reprocess the RT-PCR reads, holding one entry per CDR3 protein. The repertoire consists of 550,000 to 650,000 distinct CDR3 sequences, with 12% occurring once and the leading ten covering around 9.6%. Sample: PBMCs from blood, taken on the day of vaccination. The sequence was obtained from a man aged 50 or older who received an inactivated influenza vaccine. The chain is built from TRBV12-3 or TRBV12-4 and TRBJ2-1, with TRBD1 matching over 9 bases. CDR3 sequence (DNA): TGTGCCAGCAGGCGGGACAGGGTAACCTACAATGAGCAGTTCTTC. Its protein is CASRRDRVTYNEQFF.